The clone carrying this T cell receptor beta chain has a handful of counts. Its specificity is not known. Germline V gene lookup returns CDR1 LNHDA and CDR2 SQIVND (reference sequence). V was cut by 3 bases and J by 2 bases, with 0 bases left in between. The CDR3 length is 11 residues. These data are taken from a study of CD8+CD57+ T cells in acquired aplastic anemia. Study as a whole: The mean DNA yield obtained from sorted CD4+ and CD8+ cells came to approximately 3 ug. Study-level findings and limits: The study identified around 28 CD8+ CDR3 sequences shared by patients and controls. CD8+ Simpson's diversity in patients was not significantly different from that in controls.

The sequenced patients had an expansion of CD8+CD57+ cells seen by flow cytometry. A severe acquired aplastic anemia diagnosis applied to all patients. Using genomic DNA as the template, TCR beta VDJ and CDR3 profiling was carried out. From the reads, TCRdb called clonotypes with MiXCR, one entry per CDR3 protein. Of approximately 250,000 distinct CDR3 sequences in the sample, around 82% were seen once. This clonotype originated in a human donor with aplastic anemia. Material for sequencing was sorted CD4+, CD8+, or CD8+CD57+ T cells (not recorded which) from PBMCs. This rearrangement joins TRBV19 to TRBJ2-3; D not certain. CDR3 in amino acids: CASSITDTQYF. The DNA of the CDR3 is TGTGCCAGTAGTATCACAGATACGCAGTATTTT. Using reference TRBV19 and TRBJ2-3 for the parts outside the CDR3, the full variable domain is DGGITQSPKYLFRKEGQNVTLSCEQNLNHDAMYWYRQDPGQGLRLIYYSQIVNDFQKGDIAEGYSVSREKKESFPLTVTSAQKNPTAFYLCASSITDTQYFGPGTRLTVL.